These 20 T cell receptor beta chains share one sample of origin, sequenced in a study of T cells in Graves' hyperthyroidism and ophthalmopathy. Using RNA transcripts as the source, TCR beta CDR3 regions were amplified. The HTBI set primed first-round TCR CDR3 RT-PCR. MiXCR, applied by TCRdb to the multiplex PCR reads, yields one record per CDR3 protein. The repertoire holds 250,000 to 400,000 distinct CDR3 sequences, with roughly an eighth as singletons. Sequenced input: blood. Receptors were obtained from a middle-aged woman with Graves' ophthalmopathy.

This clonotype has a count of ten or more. CDR3 in DNA: TGTGCCAGCAGCTCACAATCGACAGAAACTTACGAGCAGTACTTC. Amino acids: CASSSQSTETYEQYF. The chain carries TRBV7-2 and TRBJ2-7; tentatively, D is TRBD1 (5 bases). The CDR3 is 15 residues long. CDR1 and CDR2 (germline): SGHTA, FQGNSA. Between the trimmed V and J ends, which lost 4 bases and 4 bases, there was a span of 17 bases.

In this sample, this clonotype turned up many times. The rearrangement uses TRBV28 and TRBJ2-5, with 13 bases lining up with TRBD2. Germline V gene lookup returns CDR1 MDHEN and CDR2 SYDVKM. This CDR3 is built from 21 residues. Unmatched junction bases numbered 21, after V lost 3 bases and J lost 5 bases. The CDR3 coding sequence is TGTGCCAGCAGTTTCCCATCAACCCCGGGACTAGCGGGAATAGGCGAGGAGACCCAGTACTTC. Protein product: CASSFPSTPGLAGIGEETQYF.

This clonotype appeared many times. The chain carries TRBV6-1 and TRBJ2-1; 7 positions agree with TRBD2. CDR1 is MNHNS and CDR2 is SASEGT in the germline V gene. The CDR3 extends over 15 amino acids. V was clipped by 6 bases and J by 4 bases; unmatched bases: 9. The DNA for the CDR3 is TGTGCCAGCAGACAGCGCCGGGACTATTACAATGAGCAGTTCTTC. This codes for CASRQRRDYYNEQFF.

The CDR3 nucleotides read TGTGCCAGCAGTTCTAGGCAGGGGGCTTACTTCTCCTACGAGCAGTACTTC. Amino acids: CASSSRQGAYFSYEQYF. The chain employs TRBV28 and TRBJ2-7; 8 positions match TRBD1. Trimming took 4 bases from V and 0 from J; bases not matched to a gene: 11. Germline CDR1 is MDHEN and CDR2 is SYDVKM. There are 17 residues in the CDR3.

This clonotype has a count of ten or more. CDR3 residues: CATSDSTAYSNQPQHF. CDR3 nucleotide sequence: TGTGCCACCAGTGACTCTACAGCTTATAGCAATCAGCCCCAGCATTTT. The chain uses TRBV24-1 and TRBJ1-5, with D hard to call. This CDR3 region has 16 residues. CDR1 and CDR2 (germline): KGHDR, SFDVKD. V lost 4 bases and J 0 bases, leaving 12 bases between the germline ends.

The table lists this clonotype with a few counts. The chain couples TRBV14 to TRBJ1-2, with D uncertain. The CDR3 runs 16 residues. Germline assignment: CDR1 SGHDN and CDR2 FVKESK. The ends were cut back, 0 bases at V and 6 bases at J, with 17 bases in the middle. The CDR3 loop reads CASSQDWVIRPDGYTF. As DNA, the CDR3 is TGTGCCAGCAGCCAAGATTGGGTCATAAGGCCGGATGGCTACACCTTC.

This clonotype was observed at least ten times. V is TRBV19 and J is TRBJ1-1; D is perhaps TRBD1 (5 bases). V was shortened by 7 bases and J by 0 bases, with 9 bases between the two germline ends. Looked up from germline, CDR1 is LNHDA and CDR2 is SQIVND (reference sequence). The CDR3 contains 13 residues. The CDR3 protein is CASMGRMNTEAFF. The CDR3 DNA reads TGTGCCAGTATGGGGCGGATGAACACTGAAGCTTTCTTT. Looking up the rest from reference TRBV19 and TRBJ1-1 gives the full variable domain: DGGITQSPKYLFRKEGQNVTLSCEQNLNHDAMYWYRQDPGQGLRLIYYSQIVNDFQKGDIAEGYSVSREKKESFPLTVTSAQKNPTAFYLCASMGRMNTEAFFGQGTRLTVV.

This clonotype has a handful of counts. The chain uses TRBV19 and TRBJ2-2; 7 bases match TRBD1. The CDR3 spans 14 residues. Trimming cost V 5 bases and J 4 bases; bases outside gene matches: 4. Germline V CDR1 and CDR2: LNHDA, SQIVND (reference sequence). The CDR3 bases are TGTGCCAGTAGTCCGGACAGGCTCACCGGGGAGCTGTTTTTT. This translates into CASSPDRLTGELFF.

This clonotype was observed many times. The CDR3 DNA is TGCAGTGCTAATACGAACACTGAAGCTTTCTTT. Translation: CSANTNTEAFF. The chain uses TRBV20-1 and TRBJ1-1, with D hard to call. This CDR3 has 11 amino acids. V shed 4 bases and J shed 1 base, with 4 bases lying between them. Germline CDR1 reads DFQATT; CDR2 reads SNEGSKA (reference sequence).

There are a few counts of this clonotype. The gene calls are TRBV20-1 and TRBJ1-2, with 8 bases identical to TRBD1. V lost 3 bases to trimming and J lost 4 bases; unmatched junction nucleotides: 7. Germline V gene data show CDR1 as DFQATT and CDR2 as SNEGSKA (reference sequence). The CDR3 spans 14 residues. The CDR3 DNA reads TGCAGTGCTAGTCTGACAGGGGCGTCCTATGGCTACACCTTC. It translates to CSASLTGASYGYTF.

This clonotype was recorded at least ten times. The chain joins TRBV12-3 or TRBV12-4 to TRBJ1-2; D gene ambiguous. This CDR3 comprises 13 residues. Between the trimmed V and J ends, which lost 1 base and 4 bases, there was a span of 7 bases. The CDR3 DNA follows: TGTGCCAGCAGTTTAGGGGGTGTCTATGGCTACACCTTC. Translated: CASSLGGVYGYTF.

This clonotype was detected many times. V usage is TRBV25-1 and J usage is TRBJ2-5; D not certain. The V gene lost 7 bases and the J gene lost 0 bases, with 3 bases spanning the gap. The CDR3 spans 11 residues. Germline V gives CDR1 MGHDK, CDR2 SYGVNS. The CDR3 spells CASTHQETQYF. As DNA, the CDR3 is TGTGCCAGCACTCACCAAGAGACCCAGTACTTC.

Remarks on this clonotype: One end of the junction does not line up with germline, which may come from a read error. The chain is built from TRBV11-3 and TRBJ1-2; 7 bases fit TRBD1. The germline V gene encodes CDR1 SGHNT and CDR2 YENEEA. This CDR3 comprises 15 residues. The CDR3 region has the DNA TGCGCCAGCAGCCAAATCGGACAGGCCCGGGCGGGCTACACCTTC. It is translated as CASSQIGQARAGYTF.

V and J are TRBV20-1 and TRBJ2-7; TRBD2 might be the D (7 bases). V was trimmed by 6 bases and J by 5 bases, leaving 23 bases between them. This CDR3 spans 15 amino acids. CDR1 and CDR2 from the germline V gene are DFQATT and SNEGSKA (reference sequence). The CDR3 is CSAPEGGPGSHEQYF. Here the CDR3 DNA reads TGCAGTGCGCCTGAGGGGGGGCCGGGCAGCCACGAGCAGTACTTC.

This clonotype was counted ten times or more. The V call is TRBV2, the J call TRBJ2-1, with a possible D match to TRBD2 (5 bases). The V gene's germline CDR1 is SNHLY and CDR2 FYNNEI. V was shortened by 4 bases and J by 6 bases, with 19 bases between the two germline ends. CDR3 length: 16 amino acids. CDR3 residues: CASSAVAVAFGNEQFF. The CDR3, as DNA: TGTGCCAGCAGTGCTGTCGCGGTAGCGTTTGGCAATGAGCAGTTCTTC. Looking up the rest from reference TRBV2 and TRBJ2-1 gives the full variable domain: EPEVTQTPSHQVTQMGQEVILRCVPISNHLYFYWYRQILGQKVEFLVSFYNNEISEKSEIFDDQFSVERPDGSNFTLKIRSTKLEDSAMYFCASSAVAVAFGNEQFFGPGTRLTVL.

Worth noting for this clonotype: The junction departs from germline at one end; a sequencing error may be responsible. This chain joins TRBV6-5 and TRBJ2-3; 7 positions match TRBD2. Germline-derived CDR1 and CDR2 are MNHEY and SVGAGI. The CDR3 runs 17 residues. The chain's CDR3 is CTSSHGWGGDFTDTQYF. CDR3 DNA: TGTACCAGCAGTCACGGGTGGGGGGGGGACTTCACAGATACGCAGTATTTT.

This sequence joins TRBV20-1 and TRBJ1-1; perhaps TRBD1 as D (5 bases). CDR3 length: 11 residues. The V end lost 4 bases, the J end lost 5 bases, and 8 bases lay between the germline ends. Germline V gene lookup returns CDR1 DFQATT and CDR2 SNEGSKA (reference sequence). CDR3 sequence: CSATRVTEAFF. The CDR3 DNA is TGCAGTGCTACCAGGGTGACTGAAGCTTTCTTT.

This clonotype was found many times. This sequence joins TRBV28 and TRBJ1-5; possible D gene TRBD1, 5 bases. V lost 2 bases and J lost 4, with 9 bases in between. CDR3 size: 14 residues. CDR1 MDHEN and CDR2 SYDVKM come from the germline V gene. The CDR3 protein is CASSLVSGNQPQHF. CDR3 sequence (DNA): TGTGCCAGCAGTTTAGTCTCAGGGAATCAGCCCCAGCATTTT.

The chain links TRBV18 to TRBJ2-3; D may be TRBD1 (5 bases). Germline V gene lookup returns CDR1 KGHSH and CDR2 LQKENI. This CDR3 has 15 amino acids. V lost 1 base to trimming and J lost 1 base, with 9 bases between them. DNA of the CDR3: TGTGCCAGCTCACCACTCTTAGGGGGCACAGATACGCAGTATTTT. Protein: CASSPLLGGTDTQYF.

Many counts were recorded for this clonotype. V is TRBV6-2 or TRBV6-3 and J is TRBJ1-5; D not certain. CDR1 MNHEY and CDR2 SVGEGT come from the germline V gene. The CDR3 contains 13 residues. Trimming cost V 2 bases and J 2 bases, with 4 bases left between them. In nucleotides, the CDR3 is TGTGCCAGCAGTTACGTCGGCAATCAGCCCCAGCATTTT. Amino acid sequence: CASSYVGNQPQHF.